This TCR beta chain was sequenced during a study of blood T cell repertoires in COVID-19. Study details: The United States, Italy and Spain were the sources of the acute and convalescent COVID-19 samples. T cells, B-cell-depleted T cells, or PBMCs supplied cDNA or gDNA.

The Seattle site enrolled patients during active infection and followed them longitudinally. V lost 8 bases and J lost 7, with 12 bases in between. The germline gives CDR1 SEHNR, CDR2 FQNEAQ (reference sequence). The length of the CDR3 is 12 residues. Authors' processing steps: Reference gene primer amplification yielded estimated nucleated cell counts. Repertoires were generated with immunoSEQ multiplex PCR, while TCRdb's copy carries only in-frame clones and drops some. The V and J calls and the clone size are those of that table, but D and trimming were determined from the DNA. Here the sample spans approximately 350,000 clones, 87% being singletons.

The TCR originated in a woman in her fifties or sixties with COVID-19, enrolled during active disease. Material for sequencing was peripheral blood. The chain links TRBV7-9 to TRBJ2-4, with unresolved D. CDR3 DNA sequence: TGTGCCAGCGCGGTGGAGACTAACATTCAGTACTTC. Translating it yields CASAVETNIQYF.